Here is one TCR beta chain with its context. Its antigen remains unidentified. Clones were read by immunoSEQ multiplex PCR, and TCRdb kept only the in-frame ones, dropping some. The sample has approximately 100,000 clones, roughly nine tenths seen once. This specimen comes from a study of T cell responses to AZD1222 COVID-19 vaccine. Germline CDR1 reads LGHDT; CDR2 reads YNNKEL (reference sequence). CDR3 size: 15 residues. The germline V and J ends were trimmed by 0 bases and 2 bases, with 11 bases remaining between them. Study observations and caveats: Donors in the cohort were predominantly white British and more often female, and clonal diversity was possibly underestimated. Spike was spanned by vaccine-associated CD4 TCRs, with dominance at 160-218 and 743-854.

This chain connects TRBV3-1 (or the pseudogene TRBV3-2) to TRBJ2-7; no reliable D call. The sequencing here drew on peripheral blood, taken on day 0 of AZD1222 vaccination. The sequence came from an adult in good health. CDR3 amino acids: CASSQDWGSPYEQYF. Written as DNA, the CDR3 is TGTGCCAGCAGCCAAGATTGGGGTTCCCCCTACGAGCAGTACTTC.